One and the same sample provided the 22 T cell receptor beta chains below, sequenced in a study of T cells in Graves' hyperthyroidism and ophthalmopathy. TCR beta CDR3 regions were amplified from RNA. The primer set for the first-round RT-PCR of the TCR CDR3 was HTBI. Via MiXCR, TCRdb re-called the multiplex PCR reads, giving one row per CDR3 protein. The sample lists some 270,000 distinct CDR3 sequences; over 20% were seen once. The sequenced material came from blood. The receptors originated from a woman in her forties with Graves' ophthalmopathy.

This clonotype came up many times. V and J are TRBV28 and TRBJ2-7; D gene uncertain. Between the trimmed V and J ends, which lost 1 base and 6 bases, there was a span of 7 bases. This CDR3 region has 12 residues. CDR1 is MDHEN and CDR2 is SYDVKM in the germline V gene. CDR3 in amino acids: CASSLSATEQYF. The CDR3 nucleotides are TGTGCCAGCAGTTTATCGGCGACCGAGCAGTACTTC.

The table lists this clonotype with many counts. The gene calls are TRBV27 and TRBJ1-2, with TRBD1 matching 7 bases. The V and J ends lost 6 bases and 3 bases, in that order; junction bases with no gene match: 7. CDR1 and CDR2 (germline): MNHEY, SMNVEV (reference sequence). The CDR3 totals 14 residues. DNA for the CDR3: TGTGCCAGCAGCTCCCGACAGGGTTACTATGGCTACACCTTC. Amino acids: CASSSRQGYYGYTF.

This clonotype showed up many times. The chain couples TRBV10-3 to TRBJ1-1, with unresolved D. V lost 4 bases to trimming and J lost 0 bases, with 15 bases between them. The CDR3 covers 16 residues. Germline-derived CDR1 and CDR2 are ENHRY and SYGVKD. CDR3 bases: TGTGCCATCAGTGGTAGTCTCACCCTAATGAACACTGAAGCTTTCTTT. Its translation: CAISGSLTLMNTEAFF.

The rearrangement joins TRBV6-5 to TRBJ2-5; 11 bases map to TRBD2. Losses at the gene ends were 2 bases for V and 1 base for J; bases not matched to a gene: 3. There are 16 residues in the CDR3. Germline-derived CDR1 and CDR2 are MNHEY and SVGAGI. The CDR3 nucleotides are TGTGCCAGCAGTTACCGAGGACTAGCGGGCCAAGAGACCCAGTACTTC. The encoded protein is CASSYRGLAGQETQYF.

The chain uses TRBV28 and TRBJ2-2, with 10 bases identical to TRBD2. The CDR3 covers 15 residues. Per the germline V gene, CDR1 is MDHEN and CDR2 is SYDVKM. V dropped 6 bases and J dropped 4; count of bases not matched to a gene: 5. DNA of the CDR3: TGTGCCAGCAGGCCATCTAGCGGGGGCACCGGGGAGCTGTTTTTT. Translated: CASRPSSGGTGELFF.

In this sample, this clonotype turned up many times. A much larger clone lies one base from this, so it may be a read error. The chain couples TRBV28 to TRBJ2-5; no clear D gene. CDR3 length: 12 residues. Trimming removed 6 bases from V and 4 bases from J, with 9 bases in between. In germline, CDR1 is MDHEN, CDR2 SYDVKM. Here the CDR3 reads CASRYRRETQYF. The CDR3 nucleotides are TGTGCCAGCAGATATCGTAGAGAGACCCAGTACTTC.

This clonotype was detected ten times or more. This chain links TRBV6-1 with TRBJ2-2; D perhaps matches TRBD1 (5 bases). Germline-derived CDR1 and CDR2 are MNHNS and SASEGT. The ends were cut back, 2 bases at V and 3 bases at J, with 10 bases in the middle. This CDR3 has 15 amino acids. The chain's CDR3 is CASSEPDRYTGELFF. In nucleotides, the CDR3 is TGTGCCAGCAGTGAACCCGACAGATACACCGGGGAGCTGTTTTTT.

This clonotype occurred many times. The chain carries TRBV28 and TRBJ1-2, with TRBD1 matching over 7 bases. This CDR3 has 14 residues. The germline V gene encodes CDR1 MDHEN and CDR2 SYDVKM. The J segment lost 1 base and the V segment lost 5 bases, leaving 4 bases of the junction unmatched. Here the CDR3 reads CASSAQGRNYGYTF. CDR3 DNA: TGTGCCAGCAGTGCACAGGGGCGTAACTATGGCTACACCTTC.

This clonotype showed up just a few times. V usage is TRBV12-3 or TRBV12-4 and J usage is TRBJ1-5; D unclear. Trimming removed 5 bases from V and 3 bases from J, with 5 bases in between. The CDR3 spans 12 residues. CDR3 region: CASSRPNQPQHF. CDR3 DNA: TGTGCCAGCAGTCGCCCCAATCAGCCCCAGCATTTT.

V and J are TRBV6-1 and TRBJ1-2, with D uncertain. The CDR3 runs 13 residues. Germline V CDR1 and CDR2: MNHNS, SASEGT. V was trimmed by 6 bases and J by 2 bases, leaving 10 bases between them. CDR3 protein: CASRDGINYGYTF. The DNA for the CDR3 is TGTGCCAGCAGGGACGGGATCAACTATGGCTACACCTTC.

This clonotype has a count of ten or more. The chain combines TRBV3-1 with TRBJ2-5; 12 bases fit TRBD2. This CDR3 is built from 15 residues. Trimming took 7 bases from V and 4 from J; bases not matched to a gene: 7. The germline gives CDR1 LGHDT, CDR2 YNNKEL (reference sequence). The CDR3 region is CASIPSGRVRETQYF. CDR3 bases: TGTGCCAGCATCCCTAGCGGGAGGGTTCGAGAGACCCAGTACTTC.

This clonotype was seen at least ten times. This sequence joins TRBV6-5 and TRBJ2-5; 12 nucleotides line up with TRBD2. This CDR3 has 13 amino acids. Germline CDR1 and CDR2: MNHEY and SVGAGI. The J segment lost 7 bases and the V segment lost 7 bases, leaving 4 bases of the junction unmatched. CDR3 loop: CASKPGLAGTQYF. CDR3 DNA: TGTGCCAGCAAACCGGGACTAGCGGGGACCCAGTACTTC.

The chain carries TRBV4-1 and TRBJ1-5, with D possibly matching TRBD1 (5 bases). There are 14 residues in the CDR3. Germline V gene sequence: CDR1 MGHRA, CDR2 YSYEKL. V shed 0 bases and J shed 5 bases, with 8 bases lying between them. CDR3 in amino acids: CASSQETGYQPQHF. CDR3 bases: TGCGCCAGCAGCCAAGAAACAGGTTATCAGCCCCAGCATTTT.

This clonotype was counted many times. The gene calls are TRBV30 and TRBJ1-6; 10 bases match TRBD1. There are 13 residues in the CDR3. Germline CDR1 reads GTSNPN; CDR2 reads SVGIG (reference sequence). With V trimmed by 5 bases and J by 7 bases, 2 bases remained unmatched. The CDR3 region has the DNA TGTGCCTGGGGGGGACAGGGGAATTCACCCCTCCACTTT. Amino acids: CAWGGQGNSPLHF.

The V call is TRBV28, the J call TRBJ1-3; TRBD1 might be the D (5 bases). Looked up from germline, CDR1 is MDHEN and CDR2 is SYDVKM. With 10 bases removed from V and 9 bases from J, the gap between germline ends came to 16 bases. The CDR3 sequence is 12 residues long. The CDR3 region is CANSPGLLTIYF. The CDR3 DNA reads TGTGCCAACAGCCCGGGACTCCTCACCATATATTTT.

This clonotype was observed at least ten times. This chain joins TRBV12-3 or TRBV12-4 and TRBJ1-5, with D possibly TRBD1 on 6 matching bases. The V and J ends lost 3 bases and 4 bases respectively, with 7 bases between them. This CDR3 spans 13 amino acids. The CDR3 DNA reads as TGTGCCAGCAGTTTCGGACAGAATCAGCCCCAGCATTTT. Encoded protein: CASSFGQNQPQHF.

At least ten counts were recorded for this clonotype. The CDR3 sequence is CAIGTSLYEQYF. The DNA of the CDR3 is TGTGCCATCGGGACTAGCCTCTACGAGCAGTACTTC. The chain recombines TRBV10-3 with TRBJ2-7; TRBD2 matches 9 bases. This CDR3 spans 12 amino acids. With 8 bases clipped from V and 3 bases from J, the junction kept 2 bases outside the gene matches. Germline assignment: CDR1 ENHRY and CDR2 SYGVKD.

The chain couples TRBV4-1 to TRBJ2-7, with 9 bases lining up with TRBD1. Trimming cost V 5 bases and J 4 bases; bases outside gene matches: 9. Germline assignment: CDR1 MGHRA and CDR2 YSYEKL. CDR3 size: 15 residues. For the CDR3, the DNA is TGCGCCAGCAGCTATCCGGGACAGGGATTGTACGAGCAGTACTTC. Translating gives CASSYPGQGLYEQYF.

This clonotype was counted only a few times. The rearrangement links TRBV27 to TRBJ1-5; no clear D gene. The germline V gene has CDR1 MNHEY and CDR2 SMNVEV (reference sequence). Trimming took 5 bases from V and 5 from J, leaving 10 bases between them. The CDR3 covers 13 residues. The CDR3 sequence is CASSAAPYQPQHF. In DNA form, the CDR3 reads TGTGCCAGCAGTGCGGCCCCTTATCAGCCCCAGCATTTT.

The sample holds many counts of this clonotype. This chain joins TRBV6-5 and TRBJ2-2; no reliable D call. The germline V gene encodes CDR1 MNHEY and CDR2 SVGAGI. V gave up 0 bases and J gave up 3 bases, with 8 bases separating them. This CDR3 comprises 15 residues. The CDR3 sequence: CASSYSDWDTGELFF. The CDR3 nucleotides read TGTGCCAGCAGTTACTCAGACTGGGACACCGGGGAGCTGTTTTTT.

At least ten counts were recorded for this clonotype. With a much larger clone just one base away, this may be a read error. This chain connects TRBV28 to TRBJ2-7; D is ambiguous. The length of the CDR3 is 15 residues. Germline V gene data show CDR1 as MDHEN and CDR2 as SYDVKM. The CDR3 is CASSLGPGSIYEQCF. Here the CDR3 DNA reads TGTGCCAGCAGTTTGGGTCCAGGCTCAATCTACGAGCAGTGCTTC. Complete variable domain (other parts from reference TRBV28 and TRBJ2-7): DVKVTQSSRYLVKRTGEKVFLECVQDMDHENMFWYRQDPGLGLRLIYFSYDVKMKEKGDIPEGYSVSREKKERFSLILESASTNQTSMYLCASSLGPGSIYEQCFGPGTRLTVT.

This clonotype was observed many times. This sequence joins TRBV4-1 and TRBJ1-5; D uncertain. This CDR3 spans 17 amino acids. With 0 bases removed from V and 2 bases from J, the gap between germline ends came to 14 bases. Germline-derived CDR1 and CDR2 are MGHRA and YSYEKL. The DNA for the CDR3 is TGCGCCAGCAGCCAAGAGGGTGGCCTAAGGGGCAATCAGCCCCAGCATTTT. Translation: CASSQEGGLRGNQPQHF.